These T cell receptor beta chains were read from a single sample in a study of T cell responses to AZD1222 COVID-19 vaccine. TCRdb keeps only in-frame clones here, not all; method: immunoSEQ multiplex PCR. This table has about 130,000 clones, about 93% appearing once. Sequencing used peripheral blood, obtained on day 0 of AZD1222 vaccination. Source of these receptors: an adult in good health. Both conserved end residues are part of each CDR3. Clone size is given for some rows only: seen once, a few or many times, or a class if the clone is expanded.

abundance	v_gene	j_gene	CDR3aa
-	TRBV5-1	TRBJ1-3	CASSLTGTPGNTIYF
-	TRBV15	TRBJ1-3	CATSRDRAVRSSGNTIYF
-	TRBV7-9	TRBJ1-2	CASSLSQGANYGYTF
-	TRBV19	TRBJ1-2	CASRTAGTGYGYTF
-	TRBV7-9	TRBJ2-7	CASSFGQGYEQYF
-	TRBV30	TRBJ2-5	CAWSVRGETQYF
-	TRBV6-5	TRBJ1-1	CATKRGGNTEAFF
-	TRBV4-3	TRBJ2-1	CASSQGQGHEQFF
-	TRBV7-2	TRBJ2-5	CASSRSGNQETQYF
-	TRBV6-5	TRBJ1-5	CASRDDRNMQPQHF
-	TRBV28	TRBJ1-5	CASSLQVVDRPQHF
-	TRBV6-5	TRBJ2-3	CATWDSLTDTQYF
-	TRBV6-2/TRBV6-3	TRBJ1-2	CASSYHSDRAYGYTF
-	TRBV7-9	TRBJ1-2	CASSPGSWGLNGYTF
-	TRBV2	TRBJ1-1	CASRTGLGGMAFF
-	TRBV14	TRBJ1-2	CASSHLGQSNYGYTF
-	TRBV7-9	TRBJ1-2	CASSLADGISYGYTF
few	TRBV3-1/TRBV3-2	TRBJ1-2	CASSQGRHTYGYTF
-	TRBV18	TRBJ2-2	CASSPLKGALGELFF
-	TRBV6-2/TRBV6-3	TRBJ2-1	CASSPTTGYYEQFF
-	TRBV4-1	TRBJ1-1	CASSPFQGQMNTEAFF
-	TRBV7-2	TRBJ1-2	CASRDPGTGVVGYTF
-	TRBV14	TRBJ2-2	CASSQEINTGELFF
-	TRBV5-1	TRBJ2-7	CASSFGLATDSYEQYF
-	TRBV14	TRBJ1-4	CASSQMGSSGLFF
few	TRBV19	TRBJ2-6	CASRGSGANVLTF
-	TRBV30	TRBJ1-1	CAWSNTGTGSPAAFF
-	TRBV6-5	TRBJ1-1	CASSLTRNTEAFF
-	TRBV30	TRBJ1-2	CALLANYGYTF
-	TRBV7-8	TRBJ1-6	CASSLVPSYNSPLHF
-	TRBV7-3	TRBJ1-6	CASSQQGNSPLHF
-	TRBV19	TRBJ1-5	CASSPRQGARGQPQHF
-	TRBV30	TRBJ2-5	CAWSAPGHLGRAQYF
-	TRBV12-3/TRBV12-4	TRBJ1-2	CASRSEYGYTF
-	TRBV5-4	TRBJ1-2	CASSSGYHGYTF
-	TRBV7-8	TRBJ1-1	CASSFLTGVDTEAFF
-	TRBV28	TRBJ2-4	CASSWTSGIKNIQYF
-	TRBV7-6	TRBJ2-2	CASSLETATTGELFF
few	TRBV30	TRBJ2-7	CAWSVLVTGYEQYF
once	TRBV27	TRBJ1-2	CASSWSGNYGYTF
-	TRBV6-5	TRBJ2-5	CASSHGGPGQETQYF
-	TRBV19	TRBJ1-5	CASRASGGGNQPQHF
-	TRBV7-2	TRBJ2-7	CASSLQSYATYEQYF
-	TRBV12-5	TRBJ1-6	CASGLQPNSPLHF
-	TRBV4-1	TRBJ1-1	CASSLSWGLDTEAFF
-	TRBV5-1	TRBJ2-1	CASSLLRTGGSSYNEQFF
-	TRBV7-2	TRBJ1-5	CASSLVLGNQPQHF